This T cell receptor beta chain appears in the sequencing data of a study of neurological immune-mediated disorders. Study conclusions and caveats: Falling below healthy controls, multiple sclerosis showed the least TCR clonal expansion, while HTLV-1-associated myelopathy showed the most.

This clonotype was seen at least ten times. Its antigen is undetermined. Template-switch 5'RACE cDNA synthesis added a 10-nucleotide unique molecular identifier. TCRdb reprocessed the 5' RACE reads via MiXCR and lists one record per CDR3 protein. Of some 65,000 distinct CDR3 sequences detected, approximately 3.7% appear once; the ten largest clones hold just over 2.5%. CDR1 is DFQATT and CDR2 is SNEGSKA in the germline V gene (reference sequence). CDR3 length: 16 amino acids. The V end lost 5 bases, the J end lost 2 bases, and 19 bases lay between the germline ends. The origin of this receptor is a man in his fifties or sixties with multiple sclerosis. Input material: PBMCs. The chain carries TRBV20-1 and TRBJ2-1; D may be TRBD2 (6 bases). CDR3 amino acids: CSAPSTSSPTYNEQFF. CDR3 sequence (DNA): TGCAGTGCTCCTAGTACTAGCTCACCAACCTACAATGAGCAGTTCTTC.